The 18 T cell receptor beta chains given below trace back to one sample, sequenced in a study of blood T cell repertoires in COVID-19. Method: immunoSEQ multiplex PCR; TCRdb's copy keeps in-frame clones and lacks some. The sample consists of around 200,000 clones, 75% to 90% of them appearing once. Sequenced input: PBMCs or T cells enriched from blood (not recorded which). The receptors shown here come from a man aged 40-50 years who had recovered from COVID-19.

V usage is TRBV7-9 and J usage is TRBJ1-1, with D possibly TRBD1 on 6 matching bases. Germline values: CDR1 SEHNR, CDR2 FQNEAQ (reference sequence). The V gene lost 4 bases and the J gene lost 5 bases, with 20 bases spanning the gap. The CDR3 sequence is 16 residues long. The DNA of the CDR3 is TGTGCCAGCAGCTCCGGGAGGGCAGGGGTCGGGACTGAAGCTTTCTTT. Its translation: CASSSGRAGVGTEAFF. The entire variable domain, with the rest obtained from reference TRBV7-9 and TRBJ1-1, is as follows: DTGVSQNPRHKITKRGQNVTFRCDPISEHNRLYWYRQTLGQGPEFLTYFQNEAQLEKSRLLSDRFSAERPKGSFSTLEIQRTEQGDSAMYLCASSSGRAGVGTEAFFGQGTRLTVV.

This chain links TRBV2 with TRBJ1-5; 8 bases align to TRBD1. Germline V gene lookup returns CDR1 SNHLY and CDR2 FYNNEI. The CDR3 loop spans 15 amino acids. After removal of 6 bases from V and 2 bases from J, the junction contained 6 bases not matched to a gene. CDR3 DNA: TGTGCCAGCAGCGGACAGGGAGGACGCAATCAGCCCCAGCATTTT. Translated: CASSGQGGRNQPQHF.

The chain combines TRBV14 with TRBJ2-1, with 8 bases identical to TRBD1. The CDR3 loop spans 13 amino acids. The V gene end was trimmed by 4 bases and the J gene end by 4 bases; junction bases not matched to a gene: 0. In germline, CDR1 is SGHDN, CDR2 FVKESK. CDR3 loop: CASSRTGYNEQFF. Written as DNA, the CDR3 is TGTGCCAGCAGCCGGACAGGGTACAATGAGCAGTTCTTC.

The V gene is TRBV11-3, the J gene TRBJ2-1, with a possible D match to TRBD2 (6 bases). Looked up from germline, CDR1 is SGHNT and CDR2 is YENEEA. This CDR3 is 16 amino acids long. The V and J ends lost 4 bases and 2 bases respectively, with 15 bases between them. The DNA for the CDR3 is TGTGCCAGCAGCTCGGGGCGGGGCTACGCCTACAATGAGCAGTTCTTC. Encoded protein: CASSSGRGYAYNEQFF.

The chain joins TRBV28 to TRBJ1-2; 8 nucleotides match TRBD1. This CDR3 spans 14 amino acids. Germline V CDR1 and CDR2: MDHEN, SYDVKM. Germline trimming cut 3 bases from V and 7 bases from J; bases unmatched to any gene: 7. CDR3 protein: CASSLLTGERGYTF. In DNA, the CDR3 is TGTGCCAGCAGTTTGCTGACAGGGGAACGTGGCTACACCTTC.

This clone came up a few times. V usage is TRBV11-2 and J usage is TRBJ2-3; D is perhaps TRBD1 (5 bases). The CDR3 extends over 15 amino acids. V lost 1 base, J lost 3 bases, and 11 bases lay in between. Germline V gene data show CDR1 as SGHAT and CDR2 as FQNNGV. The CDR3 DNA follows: TGTGCCAGCAGCTTAGCACAGGTGGTAACAGATACGCAGTATTTT. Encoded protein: CASSLAQVVTDTQYF.

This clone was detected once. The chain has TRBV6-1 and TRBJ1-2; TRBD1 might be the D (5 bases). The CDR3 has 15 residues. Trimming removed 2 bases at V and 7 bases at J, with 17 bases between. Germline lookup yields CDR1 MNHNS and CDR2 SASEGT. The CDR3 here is CASSERLSGGVGYTF. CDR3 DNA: TGTGCCAGCAGTGAACGATTATCGGGGGGAGTTGGCTACACCTTC.

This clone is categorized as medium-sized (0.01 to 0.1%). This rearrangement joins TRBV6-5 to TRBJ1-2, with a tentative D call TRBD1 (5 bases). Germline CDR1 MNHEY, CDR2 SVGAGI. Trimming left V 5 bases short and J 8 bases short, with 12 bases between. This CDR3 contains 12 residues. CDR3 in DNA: TGTGCCAGCAGTCTGGGGGAGGGCGGCTACACCTTC. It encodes CASSLGEGGYTF.

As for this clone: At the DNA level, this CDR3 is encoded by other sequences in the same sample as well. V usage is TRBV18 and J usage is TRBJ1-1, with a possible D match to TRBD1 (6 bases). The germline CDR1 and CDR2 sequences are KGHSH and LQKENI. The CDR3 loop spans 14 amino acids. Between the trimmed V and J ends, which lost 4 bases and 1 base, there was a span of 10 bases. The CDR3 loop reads CASSLQGRNTEAFF. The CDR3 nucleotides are TGTGCCAGCTCACTTCAGGGGAGGAACACTGAAGCTTTCTTT.

CDR3 residues: CASRAGAGRGEQYF. CDR3 sequence (DNA): TGTGCCAGCAGAGCGGGAGCAGGGAGAGGGGAGCAGTACTTC. The V call is TRBV7-6, the J call TRBJ2-7; TRBD2 aligns across 8 bases. This CDR3 is built from 14 residues. Germline assignment: CDR1 SGHVS and CDR2 FNYEAQ. Trimming cost V 6 bases and J 7 bases; bases outside gene matches: 11.

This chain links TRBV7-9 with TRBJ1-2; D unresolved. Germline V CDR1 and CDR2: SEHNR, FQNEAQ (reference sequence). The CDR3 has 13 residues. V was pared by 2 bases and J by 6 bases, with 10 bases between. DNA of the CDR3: TGTGCCAGCAGCTTATCCGGGATTAATGGCTACACCTTC. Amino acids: CASSLSGINGYTF.

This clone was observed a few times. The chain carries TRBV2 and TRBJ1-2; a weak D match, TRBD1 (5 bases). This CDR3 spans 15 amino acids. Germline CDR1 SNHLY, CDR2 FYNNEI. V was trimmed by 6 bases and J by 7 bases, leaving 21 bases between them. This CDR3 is CASSPDVGGVRGYTF. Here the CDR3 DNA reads TGTGCCAGCAGCCCAGACGTAGGAGGGGTGCGTGGCTACACCTTC. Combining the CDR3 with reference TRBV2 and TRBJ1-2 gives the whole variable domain EPEVTQTPSHQVTQMGQEVILRCVPISNHLYFYWYRQILGQKVEFLVSFYNNEISEKSEIFDDQFSVERPDGSNFTLKIRSTKLEDSAMYFCASSPDVGGVRGYTFGSGTRLTVV.

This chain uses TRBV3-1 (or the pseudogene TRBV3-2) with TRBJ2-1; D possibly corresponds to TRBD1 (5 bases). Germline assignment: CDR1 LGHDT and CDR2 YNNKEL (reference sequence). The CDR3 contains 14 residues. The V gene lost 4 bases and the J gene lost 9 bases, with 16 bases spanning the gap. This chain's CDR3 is CASSPGKFRGEQFF. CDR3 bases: TGTGCCAGCAGCCCCGGTAAATTTAGGGGTGAGCAGTTCTTC.

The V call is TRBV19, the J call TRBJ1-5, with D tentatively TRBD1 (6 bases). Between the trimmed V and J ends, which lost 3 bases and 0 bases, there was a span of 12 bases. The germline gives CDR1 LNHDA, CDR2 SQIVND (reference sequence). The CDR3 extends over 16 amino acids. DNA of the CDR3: TGTGCCAGTAGTATCTCCAGGGGATTTAGCAATCAGCCCCAGCATTTT. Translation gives CASSISRGFSNQPQHF. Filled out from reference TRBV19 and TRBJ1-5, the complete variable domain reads DGGITQSPKYLFRKEGQNVTLSCEQNLNHDAMYWYRQDPGQGLRLIYYSQIVNDFQKGDIAEGYSVSREKKESFPLTVTSAQKNPTAFYLCASSISRGFSNQPQHFGDGTRLSIL.

The CDR3 reads CASSQEAGSTRSGYTF. The CDR3 DNA reads TGTGCCAGCAGCCAAGAAGCCGGGAGCACCCGAAGCGGCTACACCTTC. The chain recombines TRBV14 with TRBJ1-2; D remains unclear. The CDR3 sequence is 16 residues long. From germline, CDR1 is SGHDN and CDR2 FVKESK. Between the trimmed V and J ends, which lost 0 bases and 8 bases, there was a span of 19 bases.

The CDR3 is CAIKGGQGNTEAFF. CDR3 in DNA: TGTGCCATCAAAGGGGGACAGGGAAACACTGAAGCTTTCTTT. The gene calls are TRBV10-3 and TRBJ1-1; TRBD1 aligns across 9 bases. Germline V lookup: CDR1 ENHRY, CDR2 SYGVKD. After removal of 7 bases from V and 2 bases from J, the junction contained 5 bases not matched to a gene. CDR3 length equals 14 residues.

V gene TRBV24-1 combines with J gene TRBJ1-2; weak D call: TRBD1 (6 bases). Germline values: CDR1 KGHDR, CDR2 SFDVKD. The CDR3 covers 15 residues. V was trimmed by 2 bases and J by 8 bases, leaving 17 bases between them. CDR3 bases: TGTGCCACCAGTGATTCGAATGACAGGCTACGGGGCTACACCTTC. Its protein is CATSDSNDRLRGYTF.

DNA of the CDR3: TGTGCCAGCAGCTTTTCAAGGGGAGGTCCTAAGGGTGGCACTGAAGCTTTCTTT. This codes for CASSFSRGGPKGGTEAFF. J is TRBJ1-1 and V is TRBV11-3, with D perhaps matching TRBD1 (5 bases). Trimming stripped 3 bases from V and 4 bases from J, with 24 bases between. Germline loops: CDR1 SGHNT, CDR2 YENEEA. The CDR3 is 18 amino acids. The entire variable domain, with the rest obtained from reference TRBV11-3 and TRBJ1-1, is as follows: EAGVVQSPRYKIIEKKQPVAFWCNPISGHNTLYWYLQNLGQGPELLIRYENEEAVDDSQLPKDRFSAERLKGVDSTLKIQPAELGDSAVYLCASSFSRGGPKGGTEAFFGQGTRLTVV.